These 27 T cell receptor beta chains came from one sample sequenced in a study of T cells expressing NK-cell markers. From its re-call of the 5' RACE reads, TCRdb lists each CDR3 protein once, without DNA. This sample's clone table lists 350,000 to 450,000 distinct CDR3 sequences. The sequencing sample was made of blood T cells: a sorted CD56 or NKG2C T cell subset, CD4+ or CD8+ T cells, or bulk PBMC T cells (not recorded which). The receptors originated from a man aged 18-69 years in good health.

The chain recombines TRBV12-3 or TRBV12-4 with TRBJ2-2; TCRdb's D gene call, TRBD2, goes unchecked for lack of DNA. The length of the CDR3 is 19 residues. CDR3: CASSLTRLAGGRGTGELFF.

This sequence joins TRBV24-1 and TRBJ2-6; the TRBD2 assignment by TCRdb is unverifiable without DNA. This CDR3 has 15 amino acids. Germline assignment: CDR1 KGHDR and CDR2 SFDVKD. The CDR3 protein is CATGNGLSGANVLTF.

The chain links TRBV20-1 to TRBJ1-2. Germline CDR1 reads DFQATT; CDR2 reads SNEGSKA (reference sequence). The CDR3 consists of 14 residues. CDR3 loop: CSASLRRGNYGYTF.

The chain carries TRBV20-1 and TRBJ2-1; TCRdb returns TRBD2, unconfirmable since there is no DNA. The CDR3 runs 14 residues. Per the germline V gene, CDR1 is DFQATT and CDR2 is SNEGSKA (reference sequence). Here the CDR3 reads CSATLAGEVYEQFF.

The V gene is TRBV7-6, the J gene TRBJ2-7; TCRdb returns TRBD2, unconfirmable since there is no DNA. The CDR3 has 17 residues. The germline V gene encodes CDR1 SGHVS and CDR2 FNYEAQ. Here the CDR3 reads CASSSPEPGLTSYEQYF.

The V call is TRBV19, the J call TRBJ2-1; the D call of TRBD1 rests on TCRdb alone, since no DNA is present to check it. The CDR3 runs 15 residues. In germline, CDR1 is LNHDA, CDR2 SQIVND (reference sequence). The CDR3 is CASSRRTGNNNEQFF. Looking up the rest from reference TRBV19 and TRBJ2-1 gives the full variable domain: DGGITQSPKYLFRKEGQNVTLSCEQNLNHDAMYWYRQDPGQGLRLIYYSQIVNDFQKGDIAEGYSVSREKKESFPLTVTSAQKNPTAFYLCASSRRTGNNNEQFFGPGTRLTVL.

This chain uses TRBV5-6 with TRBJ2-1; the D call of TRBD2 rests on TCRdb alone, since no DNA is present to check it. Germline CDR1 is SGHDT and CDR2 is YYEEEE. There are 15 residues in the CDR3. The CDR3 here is CASSTLTPLRGEQFF.

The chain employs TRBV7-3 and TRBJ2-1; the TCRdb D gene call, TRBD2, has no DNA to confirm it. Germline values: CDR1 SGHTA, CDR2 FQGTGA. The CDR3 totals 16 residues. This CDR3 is CASSLLGSSGYNEQFF.

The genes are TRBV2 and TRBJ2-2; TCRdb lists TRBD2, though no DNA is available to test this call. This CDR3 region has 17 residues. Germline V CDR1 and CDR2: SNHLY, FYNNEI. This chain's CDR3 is CASSDAKRGPNTGELFF. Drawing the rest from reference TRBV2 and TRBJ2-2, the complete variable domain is EPEVTQTPSHQVTQMGQEVILRCVPISNHLYFYWYRQILGQKVEFLVSFYNNEISEKSEIFDDQFSVERPDGSNFTLKIRSTKLEDSAMYFCASSDAKRGPNTGELFFGEGSRLTVL.

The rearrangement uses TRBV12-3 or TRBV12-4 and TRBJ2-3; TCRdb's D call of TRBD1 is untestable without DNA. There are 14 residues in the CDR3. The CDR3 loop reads CASRQGTQADTQYF.

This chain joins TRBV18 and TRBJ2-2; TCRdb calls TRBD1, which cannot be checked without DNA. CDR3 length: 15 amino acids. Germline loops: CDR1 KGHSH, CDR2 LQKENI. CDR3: CASSPFRPDTGELFF.

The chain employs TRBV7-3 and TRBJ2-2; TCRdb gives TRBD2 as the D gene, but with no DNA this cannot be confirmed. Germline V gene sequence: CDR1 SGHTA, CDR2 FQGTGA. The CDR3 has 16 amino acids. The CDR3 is CASSLLSGGKAGELFF. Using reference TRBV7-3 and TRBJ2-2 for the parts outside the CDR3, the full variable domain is GAGVSQTPSNKVTEKGKYVELRCDPISGHTALYWYRQSLGQGPEFLIYFQGTGAADDSGLPNDRFFAVRPEGSVSTLKIQRTERGDSAVYLCASSLLSGGKAGELFFGEGSRLTVL.

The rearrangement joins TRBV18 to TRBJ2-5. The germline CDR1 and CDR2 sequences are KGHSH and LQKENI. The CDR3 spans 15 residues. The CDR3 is CASSPQNDSPETQYF.

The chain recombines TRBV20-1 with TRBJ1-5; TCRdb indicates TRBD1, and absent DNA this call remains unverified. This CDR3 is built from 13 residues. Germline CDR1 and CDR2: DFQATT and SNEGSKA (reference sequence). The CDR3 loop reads CSAPVTGNQPQHF.

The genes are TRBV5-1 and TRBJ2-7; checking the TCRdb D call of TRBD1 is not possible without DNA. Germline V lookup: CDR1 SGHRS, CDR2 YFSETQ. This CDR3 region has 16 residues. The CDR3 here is CASSLAVTGPSYEQYF.

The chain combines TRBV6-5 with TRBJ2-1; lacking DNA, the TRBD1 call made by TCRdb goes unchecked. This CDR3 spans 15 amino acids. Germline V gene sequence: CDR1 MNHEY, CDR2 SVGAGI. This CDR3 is CASSYLGGGLNEQFF.

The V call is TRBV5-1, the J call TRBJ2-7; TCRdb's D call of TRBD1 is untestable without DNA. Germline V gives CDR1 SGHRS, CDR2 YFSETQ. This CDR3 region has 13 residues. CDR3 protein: CASSLRTDYEQYF.

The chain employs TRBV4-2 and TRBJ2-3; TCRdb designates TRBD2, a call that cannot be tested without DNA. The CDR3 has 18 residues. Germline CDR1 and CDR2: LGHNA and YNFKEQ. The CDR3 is CASSQGEGAGGRKDTQYF.

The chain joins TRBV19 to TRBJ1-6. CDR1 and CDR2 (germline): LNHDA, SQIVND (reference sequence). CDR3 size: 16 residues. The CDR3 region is CASSLRDGLGNSPLHF.

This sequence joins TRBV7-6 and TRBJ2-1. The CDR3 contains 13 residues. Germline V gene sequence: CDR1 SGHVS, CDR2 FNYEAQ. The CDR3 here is CASSSQTPNEQFF.

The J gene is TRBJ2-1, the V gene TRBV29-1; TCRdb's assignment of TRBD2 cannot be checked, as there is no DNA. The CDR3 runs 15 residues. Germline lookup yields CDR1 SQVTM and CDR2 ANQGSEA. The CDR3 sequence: CSVGVGPSSYNEQFF.

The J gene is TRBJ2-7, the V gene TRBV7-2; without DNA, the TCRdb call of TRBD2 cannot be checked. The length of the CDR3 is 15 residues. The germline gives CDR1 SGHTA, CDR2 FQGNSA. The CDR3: CASSLGGLAPREQYF.

The CDR3 here is CASSLAPASGGYTF. The chain has TRBV7-9 and TRBJ1-2. This CDR3 has 14 amino acids. Germline values: CDR1 SEHNR, CDR2 FQNEAQ (reference sequence).

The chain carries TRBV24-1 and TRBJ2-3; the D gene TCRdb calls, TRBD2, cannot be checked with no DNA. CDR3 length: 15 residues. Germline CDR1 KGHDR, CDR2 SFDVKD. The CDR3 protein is CATSVGSGGRDTQYF.

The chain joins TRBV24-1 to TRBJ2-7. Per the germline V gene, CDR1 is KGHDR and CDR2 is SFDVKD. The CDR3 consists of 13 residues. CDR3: CATSDYSSYEQYF.

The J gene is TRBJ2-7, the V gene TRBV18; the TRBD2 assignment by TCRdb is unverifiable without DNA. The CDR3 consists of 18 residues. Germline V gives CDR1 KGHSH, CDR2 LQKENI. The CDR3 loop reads CASSPLPGTSGGVLEQYF.

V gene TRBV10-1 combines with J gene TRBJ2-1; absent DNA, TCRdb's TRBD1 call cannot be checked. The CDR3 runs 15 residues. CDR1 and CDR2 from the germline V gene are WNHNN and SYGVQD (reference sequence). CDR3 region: CASNGTRQGYNEQFF.